The next 22 T cell receptor beta chains were all read from a single sample in a study of response to subunit inactivated influenza vaccine. TCRdb reprocessed the RT-PCR reads with MiXCR, giving one entry per CDR3 protein. There are around 710,000 distinct CDR3 sequences in the sample; approximately 15% occur only once, and 5.5% to 8% lies in the top ten. The sequences come from PBMCs from blood, collected about 14 days before vaccination. The receptors were sampled from a man aged 45-65 years who received an inactivated influenza vaccine.

J is TRBJ2-7 and V is TRBV10-3; TRBD2 matches at 9 bases. Trimming at V came to 9 bases and at J to 6 bases, leaving 9 bases not matched to a gene. CDR3 length equals 13 residues. The V gene's germline CDR1 is ENHRY and CDR2 SYGVKD. CDR3 in amino acids: CAIQLGLAGEQYF. In DNA form, the CDR3 reads TGTGCCATACAACTGGGACTAGCAGGCGAGCAGTACTTC.

This clonotype was seen only a few times. V gene TRBV5-4 combines with J gene TRBJ2-1; 12 bases agree with TRBD2. The ends lost 3 bases at V and 10 bases at J; junction bases unmatched: 11. The CDR3 is 16 residues long. Germline CDR1 SGHNT, CDR2 YYREEE (reference sequence). CDR3 loop: CASSWYTSGRPGEQFF. CDR3 sequence (DNA): TGTGCCAGCAGCTGGTATACTAGCGGGAGGCCGGGGGAGCAGTTCTTC. Filled out from reference TRBV5-4 and TRBJ2-1, the complete variable domain reads ETGVTQSPTHLIKTRGQQVTLRCSSQSGHNTVSWYQQALGQGPQFIFQYYREEENGRGNFPPRFSGLQFPNYSSELNVNALELDDSALYLCASSWYTSGRPGEQFFGPGTRLTVL.

This chain links TRBV4-1 with TRBJ1-1, with TRBD1 identical over 11 bases. Germline loops: CDR1 MGHRA, CDR2 YSYEKL. This CDR3 is 16 amino acids long. Losses at the gene ends were 4 bases for V and 4 bases for J; bases not matched to a gene: 8. CDR3 region: CASSRGTGGWGTEAFF. The CDR3 DNA sequence: TGCGCCAGCAGCCGCGGGACAGGGGGATGGGGCACTGAAGCTTTCTTT.

The J gene is TRBJ2-3, the V gene TRBV2; tentative D call: TRBD2 (7 bases). The V end lost 0 bases, the J end lost 3 bases, and 19 bases lay between the germline ends. CDR3 size: 18 residues. CDR1 is SNHLY and CDR2 is FYNNEI in the germline V gene. The CDR3 DNA reads TGTGCCAGCAGTGAAGCGCTGCCGTGGGGGGGGCGGACAGATACGCAGTATTTT. The encoded protein is CASSEALPWGGRTDTQYF. The complete variable domain, with remaining parts taken from reference TRBV2 and TRBJ2-3, reads EPEVTQTPSHQVTQMGQEVILRCVPISNHLYFYWYRQILGQKVEFLVSFYNNEISEKSEIFDDQFSVERPDGSNFTLKIRSTKLEDSAMYFCASSEALPWGGRTDTQYFGPGTRLTVL.

This clonotype was observed a few times. The chain is built from TRBV7-2 and TRBJ2-1; 11 bases map to TRBD2. V trimming: 4 bases; J trimming: 8 bases; junction bases outside the gene matches: 7. Germline assignment: CDR1 SGHTA and CDR2 FQGNSA. This CDR3 contains 15 residues. CDR3 residues: CASSSLAGGGDEQFF. CDR3 nucleotide sequence: TGTGCCAGCAGCTCCCTAGCGGGGGGCGGGGATGAGCAGTTCTTC.

The sample holds many counts of this clonotype. The rearrangement uses TRBV7-9 and TRBJ1-1; the match to TRBD1 covers 9 bases. The CDR3 length is 15 residues. V lost 4 bases, J lost 9 bases, and 12 bases stayed unmatched. Germline V CDR1 and CDR2: SEHNR, FQNEAQ (reference sequence). The CDR3 nucleotides read TGTGCCAGCAGCTCCCCGGGGACAGGGAATGCTAAAGCTTTCTTT. It yields the protein CASSSPGTGNAKAFF.

This clonotype has a handful of counts. This chain uses TRBV7-9 with TRBJ1-2, with TRBD1 matching over 8 bases. CDR1 SEHNR and CDR2 FQNEAQ come from the germline V gene (reference sequence). The CDR3 runs to 17 residues. J lost 0 bases, V lost 4 bases, and 10 bases had no gene match. CDR3 in amino acids: CASSSYTGTGTNYGYTF. As DNA, the CDR3 is TGTGCCAGCAGCTCCTATACCGGGACAGGTACTAACTATGGCTACACCTTC.

V is TRBV29-1 and J is TRBJ2-1; perhaps D is TRBD1 or TRBD2 (5 bases each). V was cut by 5 bases and J by 6 bases, with 11 bases left in between. The CDR3 covers 12 residues. From germline, CDR1 is SQVTM and CDR2 ANQGSEA. The CDR3: CSVRSGTNEQFF. In DNA form, the CDR3 reads TGCAGCGTTCGATCAGGGACCAATGAGCAGTTCTTC.

This clonotype was detected a few times. This may come from a read error, since a much larger clone is one base off. The chain has TRBV6-1 and TRBJ2-3; no reliable D call. Trimming took 3 bases from V and 9 from J, leaving 10 bases between them. CDR1 is MNHNS and CDR2 is SASEGT in the germline V gene. CDR3 length equals 12 residues. The CDR3 DNA reads TGTGCCAGCAGTGAGTGGGGAAGGACGCAGTATTTT. Translated: CASSEWGRTQYF.

In its sample, this clonotype was seen a few times. The chain combines TRBV24-1 with TRBJ2-1, with unresolved D. The germline CDR1 and CDR2 sequences are KGHDR and SFDVKD. The ends were cut back, 4 bases at V and 3 bases at J, with 6 bases in the middle. The CDR3 has 13 residues. The CDR3 loop is CATSEAIYNEQFF. In DNA form, the CDR3 reads TGTGCCACCAGTGAGGCTATCTACAATGAGCAGTTCTTC.

The chain joins TRBV20-1 to TRBJ2-7; 7 bases fit TRBD1. The V gene end was trimmed by 6 bases and the J gene end by 3 bases; junction bases not matched to a gene: 11. Germline CDR1 DFQATT, CDR2 SNEGSKA (reference sequence). The CDR3 contains 14 residues. As DNA, the CDR3 is TGCAGTGCCCAGGTCGGGACAGTTGGCTACGAGCAGTACTTC. Translating gives CSAQVGTVGYEQYF.

The rearrangement uses TRBV12-3 or TRBV12-4 and TRBJ2-7, with D perhaps matching TRBD1 (5 bases). Trimming stripped 2 bases from V and 3 bases from J, with 14 bases between. The CDR3 loop spans 15 amino acids. The CDR3 nucleotides are TGTGCCAGCAGTTTAAGCCCCTCAGGGATCTACGAGCAGTACTTC. Translating it yields CASSLSPSGIYEQYF.

This sequence joins TRBV7-9 and TRBJ1-1; D ambiguous. CDR1 and CDR2 from the germline V gene are SEHNR and FQNEAQ (reference sequence). Trimming took off 5 bases at V and 6 bases at J, with 16 bases between the two ends. The CDR3 covers 14 residues. The CDR3 bases are TGTGCCAGCAGCCCATCAGGTTGGGGTCCTGAAGCTTTCTTT. It encodes CASSPSGWGPEAFF.

The chain has TRBV29-1 and TRBJ2-7, with TRBD1 as a possible D gene (5 bases). The CDR3 runs to 15 residues. V lost 4 bases to trimming and J lost 1 base, with 17 bases between them. CDR1 SQVTM and CDR2 ANQGSEA come from the germline V gene. CDR3 protein: CSVVLNTGQSYEQYF. For the CDR3, the DNA is TGCAGCGTTGTGCTGAATACTGGACAATCCTACGAGCAGTACTTC.

There are a few counts of this clonotype. The chain combines TRBV4-3 with TRBJ2-3, with D possibly matching TRBD1 (5 bases). V shed 0 bases and J shed 2 bases, with 12 bases lying between them. Germline assignment: CDR1 LGHNA and CDR2 YSLEER. The CDR3 has 16 amino acids. The CDR3 DNA follows: TGCGCCAGCAGCCAAGACTTCAGGGTGTCCACAGATACGCAGTATTTT. Encoded protein: CASSQDFRVSTDTQYF.

The rearrangement uses TRBV11-3 and TRBJ2-5; TRBD1 matches at 7 bases. V lost 0 bases, J lost 3 bases, and 4 bases stayed unmatched. Looked up from germline, CDR1 is SGHNT and CDR2 is YENEEA. The length of the CDR3 is 15 residues. CDR3 sequence (DNA): TGTGCCAGCAGCTTAGATCCAGGGGGTGAAGAGACCCAGTACTTC. The encoded protein is CASSLDPGGEETQYF.

The table lists this clonotype with a few counts. The genes are TRBV9 and TRBJ2-7; possibly TRBD1 for D (6 bases). V gave up 0 bases and J gave up 2 bases, with 12 bases separating them. This CDR3 is 15 amino acids long. Germline V gives CDR1 SGDLS, CDR2 YYNGEE. CDR3 amino acids: CASSVAPTGTYEQYF. CDR3 nucleotides: TGTGCCAGCAGCGTAGCTCCCACAGGGACCTACGAGCAGTACTTC.

This clonotype came up a few times. The chain links TRBV6-2 or TRBV6-3 to TRBJ1-2; D unresolved. Germline V lookup: CDR1 MNHEY, CDR2 SVGEGT. The ends were cut back, 10 bases at V and 2 bases at J, with 11 bases in the middle. This CDR3 comprises 12 residues. The chain's CDR3 is CATEGWNYGYTF. CDR3 nucleotide sequence: TGTGCCACAGAAGGGTGGAACTATGGCTACACCTTC.

The chain carries TRBV6-1 and TRBJ2-4; no definite D call. From germline, CDR1 is MNHNS and CDR2 SASEGT. The CDR3 spans 15 residues. V lost 3 bases and J lost 0, with 9 bases in between. CDR3 in DNA: TGTGCCAGCAGTGATTTGGGGTTAGCCAAAAACATTCAGTACTTC. Its protein is CASSDLGLAKNIQYF.

In this sample, this clonotype turned up many times. V is TRBV5-1 and J is TRBJ2-7, with a weak D call TRBD2 (6 bases). From germline, CDR1 is SGHRS and CDR2 YFSETQ. The V end lost 4 bases, the J end lost 6 bases, and 17 bases lay between the germline ends. The CDR3 extends over 14 amino acids. The CDR3 region has the DNA TGCGCCAGCAGCCGGAGGGTTATGGGGATCGAGCAGTACTTC. It specifies CASSRRVMGIEQYF.

V is TRBV20-1 and J is TRBJ1-3; D ambiguous. Germline CDR1 is DFQATT and CDR2 is SNEGSKA (reference sequence). The CDR3 length is 14 residues. V dropped 6 bases and J dropped 2 bases, with 14 bases sitting between them. The CDR3 is CSADWTEAGNTIYF. The CDR3 nucleotides are TGCAGTGCAGACTGGACGGAGGCTGGAAACACCATATATTTT.

This clonotype was detected a few times. This sequence joins TRBV29-1 and TRBJ2-3, with D possibly TRBD1 on 6 matching bases. Trimming stripped 2 bases from V and 1 base from J, with 10 bases between. CDR1 is SQVTM, CDR2 ANQGSEA, per germline. CDR3 length: 14 residues. This CDR3 is CSVETAGGTDTQYF. CDR3 nucleotide sequence: TGCAGCGTTGAAACGGCAGGGGGCACAGATACGCAGTATTTT.